These T cell receptor beta chains were read from a single sample in a study of cytomegalovirus exposure and HLA in healthy donors. Produced via immunoSEQ multiplex PCR; TCRdb's table is partial and in-frame only. The table lists 150,000 or so clones, roughly 77% of them singletons, with about 8% in the top ten. Sequenced material: PBMCs. The receptors shown here come from a woman aged 40 to 55 in good health and CMV-seropositive. CDR3s include the opening cysteine and the closing phenylalanine or tryptophan. The D gene is left open where the match is weak.

CDR3aa,d_gene,j_gene,v_gene
CASSFLAGEHNEQFF,TRBD2,TRBJ2-1,TRBV7-9
CASSGGQGAIREQYF,TRBD1,TRBJ2-7,TRBV9
CSVASGRSFGANVLTF,TRBD2,TRBJ2-6,TRBV29-1
CATGEDLNTEAFF,-,TRBJ1-1,TRBV2
CASSRDRHQPQHF,TRBD1,TRBJ1-5,TRBV4-2
CASSGGTETDTQYF,-,TRBJ2-3,TRBV7-3
CSAGLTDTQYF,-,TRBJ2-3,TRBV20-1
CASSQGAAAGVGNEQFF,TRBD2,TRBJ2-1,TRBV4-3
CASRRTGRGNTIYF,TRBD1,TRBJ1-3,TRBV11-2
CATRDGLFSGANVLTF,-,TRBJ2-6,TRBV15
CASSLTASRNYEQYF,-,TRBJ2-7,TRBV5-4
CASSTTGSYEQYF,-,TRBJ2-7,TRBV27
CASSQFPEGNTGELFF,-,TRBJ2-2,TRBV7-6
CASSRTRDLGANVLTF,TRBD2,TRBJ2-6,TRBV19
CASSRNLGQGGLLSGNTIYF,TRBD1,TRBJ1-3,TRBV28
CASSPYLEPQHF,-,TRBJ1-5,TRBV6-6
CAWSTGSNSPLHF,-,TRBJ1-6,TRBV30
CASSGSGDWGYTF,-,TRBJ1-2,TRBV25-1
CASSVAGHTGIGYEQFF,-,TRBJ2-1,TRBV9
CASSLGFLGATEAFF,-,TRBJ1-1,TRBV11-2
CASSLPLAGYNEQFF,TRBD2,TRBJ2-1,TRBV28
CASSIPRGAQYF,-,TRBJ2-7,TRBV7-9
CASSSVGGNYFEQYF,-,TRBJ2-7,TRBV28
CASSRDRVGNQPQHF,TRBD1,TRBJ1-5,TRBV6-1
CASIDVRNPSAVYEQYF,-,TRBJ2-7,TRBV27
CASSPRTARNTIYF,-,TRBJ1-3,TRBV27
CASSPVGWDSGVAPTGELFF,-,TRBJ2-2,TRBV5-1
CASSLGLLAGEENEQFF,TRBD2,TRBJ2-1,TRBV7-8
CASSPTSGTYEQYF,-,TRBJ2-7,TRBV4-3
CASSLGNRTYEQYF,-,TRBJ2-7,TRBV13
CASSIQAGARYEQYF,-,TRBJ2-7,TRBV19
CASSLTGGGNYEQYF,TRBD2,TRBJ2-7,TRBV7-3
CASSDRGANTEAFF,TRBD1,TRBJ1-1,TRBV6-6
CASRYRGLPYF,TRBD1,TRBJ2-7,TRBV28
CASRFRRGGPLLYNEQFF,-,TRBJ2-1,TRBV11-2
CASRYSSADYGYTF,-,TRBJ1-2,TRBV28
CASSPLLAGGLNGYTF,TRBD1,TRBJ1-2,TRBV18
CASSLPGTGDRNEQFF,TRBD1,TRBJ2-1,TRBV28
CAWSVGWEGGVEQYF,-,TRBJ2-7,TRBV30
CASSGGLAAFHTQYF,-,TRBJ2-3,TRBV2
CASRPGYTDTQYF,-,TRBJ2-3,TRBV7-3
CASSHRQGGSPLHF,TRBD1,TRBJ1-6,TRBV27
CASSLSRVSPQHF,-,TRBJ1-5,TRBV7-6
CASSQVVAGIRGGEQFF,TRBD2,TRBJ2-1,TRBV4-1
CASSLAGGHSEAFF,-,TRBJ1-1,TRBV7-2
CASLGQGANYGYTF,TRBD1,TRBJ1-2,TRBV6-1
CASSIGTEIYEQYF,TRBD1,TRBJ2-7,TRBV19
CASTEASNQPQHF,-,TRBJ1-5,TRBV6-1
CASSISVSVIYGYTF,-,TRBJ1-2,TRBV19
CASTLAANTGELFF,TRBD2,TRBJ2-2,TRBV28